The source of this TCR beta chain is a study of blood T cell repertoires in COVID-19 (dated by TCRdb to 2020 to 2021). About the investigation overall: Samples from collaborators originated in the United States, Italy and Spain and spanned both the acute and convalescent phases of COVID-19. The prospective study material was composed of cDNA or gDNA derived from T cells, B-cell-depleted T cells, or PBMCs. Subjects who had been exposed to COVID-19, were actively infected with it, or had recovered from it provided the deeply sampled blood TCRbeta repertoires that made up the dataset. A freely available public database, intended as a resource for researchers studying the immune response to SARS-CoV-2, is where the repertoires were released. The samples were drawn from the first 160 participants of the ongoing ImmuneRACE study and from some 1,300 subjects provided by 6 global collaborators. A de-identified subject ID, COVID-19 status, age in years and sex were almost always included in the sample metadata. Where HLA class I and class II types were available, the types were taken from metadata supplied by the sample provider, not from assay-based typing. Summary of the overall study and its limitations: The amount of clinical and demographic metadata varied by source and participant and was provided uncurated.

As to this clone: No cognate antigen has been identified for it. Base qualities are not at hand, and no much larger clone is one base apart.

TCRbeta CDR3 regions were amplified from genomic DNA using the immunoSEQ Assay, a bias-controlled multiplex PCR. For the original study's pipeline: Within the assay, amplification of reference gene primers was used to estimate how many nucleated cells each sample contained. To quantify the absolute abundance of each unique TCRbeta CDR3 rearrangement, sequence reads were collapsed and filtered. For each sample, productive Simpson clonality was calculated as the square root of Simpson's diversity index over productive rearrangements. TCRdb limited this immuneACCESS table to in-frame rearrangements with V and J called. A share of clones is missing; checked studies link under half to unresolved V genes, and the rest is unexplained. That table supplies the V and J calls and clone size; D and trimming were determined from the DNA. Counted in this sample were almost 55,000 clones; roughly 84% of them appeared once. Clones ranked in the top ten supply 7.8% of the sample.

The collaborating institutions used their own protocols to collect whole blood in K2EDTA tubes. For TCRbeta analysis, collaborator samples were shipped as frozen whole blood, as isolated PBMCs, or as DNA extracted from either sample type. This sequence was found in a man aged 50-60 years with active COVID-19. Sequencing input: peripheral blood.

In nucleotide form, the sequence is TGTGCCAGCAGAACGGGACACCCCTCGGCCGAGCGCCAGCCCCAGCATTTT. This translates into CASRTGHPSAERQPQHF. The chain is encoded by TRBV28 joined to TRBJ1-5; 6 matching bases give a weak D call of TRBD1. Including cysteine and phenylalanine, the CDR3 has 17 amino acids. The CDR3 DNA has 51 bases and is translated from base 1. V is shortened by 6 bases, J by 7 bases, and the region joining them spans 25 bases. From a lookup of the germline V gene, CDR1 and CDR2 are MDHEN and SYDVKM.